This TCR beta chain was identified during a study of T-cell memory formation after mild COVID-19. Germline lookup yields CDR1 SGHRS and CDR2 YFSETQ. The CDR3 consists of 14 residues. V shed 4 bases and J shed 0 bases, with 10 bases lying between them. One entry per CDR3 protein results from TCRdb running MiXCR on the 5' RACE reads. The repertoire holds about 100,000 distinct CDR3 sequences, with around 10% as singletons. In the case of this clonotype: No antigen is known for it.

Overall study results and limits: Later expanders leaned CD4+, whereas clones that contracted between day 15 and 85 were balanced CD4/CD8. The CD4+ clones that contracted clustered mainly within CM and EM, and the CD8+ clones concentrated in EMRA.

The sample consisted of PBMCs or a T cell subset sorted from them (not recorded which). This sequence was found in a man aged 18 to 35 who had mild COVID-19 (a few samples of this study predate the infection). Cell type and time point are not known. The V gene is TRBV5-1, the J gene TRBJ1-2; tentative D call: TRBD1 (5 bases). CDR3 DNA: TGCGCCAGCAGCCCTTCGACAGCTAACTATGGCTACACCTTC. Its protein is CASSPSTANYGYTF.